The 3 T cell receptor beta chains in this list originate from one sample, sequenced in a study of graft-versus-host responses after intestinal transplantation. Their cognate antigens are unknown. Clones were sequenced by immunoSEQ multiplex PCR, and TCRdb holds only the in-frame ones, with some missing. This sample yields 65,000 to 85,000 clones, of which roughly 84% are seen a single time; under 9.5% belongs to the top ten. The sequencing here drew on unstimulated CD8+ T cells sorted from spleen or lymph node cells, taken before transplant. The origin of the receptors is a human donor who was the organ donor for an intestinal transplant.

The chain is built from TRBV27 and TRBJ2-3; TRBD2 agrees at 12 bases. Germline assignment: CDR1 MNHEY and CDR2 SMNVEV (reference sequence). This CDR3 spans 16 amino acids. V shed 4 bases, J shed 2 bases, and the junction held 4 bases outside the gene matches. The DNA for the CDR3 is TGTGCCAGCAGTTCCGGACTAGCGGGGACCACAGATACGCAGTATTTT. It specifies CASSSGLAGTTDTQYF.

The chain uses TRBV2 and TRBJ1-2; D ambiguous. The CDR3 covers 16 residues. Deletions cut 5 bases from V and 4 bases from J, with 20 bases between. From germline, CDR1 is SNHLY and CDR2 FYNNEI. The CDR3 loop reads CASSILRALDLYGYTF. Written as DNA, the CDR3 is TGTGCCAGCAGTATCCTTCGGGCCCTCGACCTCTATGGCTACACCTTC.

The chain recombines TRBV6-1 with TRBJ1-1; D gene unclear. Germline V gene lookup returns CDR1 MNHNS and CDR2 SASEGT. V gave up 5 bases and J gave up 2 bases, with 15 bases separating them. This CDR3 has 15 residues. CDR3 DNA: TGTGCCAGCAGTCCACAGCCTCTTCCCAACACTGAAGCTTTCTTT. It translates to CASSPQPLPNTEAFF.